The rows below give T cell receptor beta chains drawn from one sample of a study of response to subunit inactivated influenza vaccine. TCRdb processed the RT-PCR reads anew with MiXCR; each CDR3 protein has one entry. The sample shows fewer than 800,000 distinct CDR3 sequences, around a sixth of them seen only once. Source: PBMCs from blood, taken 12 days after vaccination. The receptors stem from a man in his forties or fifties who received an inactivated influenza vaccine. The CDR3 runs from the conserved cysteine through the conserved F or W. The D gene is left open where the match is weak. The listing skips clone size in some rows; elsewhere it reads once, few, many or a size class.

TRBJ2-1	.	TRBV5-6	12	.	TGTGCCAGCAGCTTGGTAGGAGCATTCGGGTTCTTC	CASSLVGAFGFF
TRBJ2-2	few	TRBV20-1	14	.	TGCAGTGCTAGGCCCGGAATGAACACCGGGGAGCTGTTTTTT	CSARPGMNTGELFF
TRBJ2-1	.	TRBV5-1	14	TRBD1	TGCGCCAGCAGCATTGGACAGGGTCTCGATGAGCAGTTCTTC	CASSIGQGLDEQFF
TRBJ2-5	many	TRBV7-2	15	TRBD2	TGTGCCAGCAGCTTAGAACTAGCGGGCCCAGTGACCCAGTACTTC	CASSLELAGPVTQYF
TRBJ2-2	few	TRBV7-6	16	TRBD2	TGTGCCAGCAGCTTAGTAGCTAGCGGCAACACCGGGGAGCTGTTTTTT	CASSLVASGNTGELFF
TRBJ1-6	few	TRBV7-2	12	.	TGTGCCAGCAGCCAGAGGGGTTCACCCCTCCACTTT	CASSQRGSPLHF
TRBJ2-7	few	TRBV5-5	14	.	TGTGCCAGCAGTCCCGGGACGGACCTCTACGAGCAGTACTTC	CASSPGTDLYEQYF
TRBJ2-3	.	TRBV5-1	16	.	TGCGCCAGCAGCTTGGTGTTGGTTCAGGGCACAGATACGCAGTATTTT	CASSLVLVQGTDTQYF
TRBJ2-1	.	TRBV12-3/TRBV12-4	15	.	TGTGCCAGCAGTTTATCCGGGGTACTCTACAATGAGCAGTTCTTC	CASSLSGVLYNEQFF
TRBJ2-2	.	TRBV20-1	16	TRBD2	TGCAGTGCTAACTTAGCGGGAGGGCCCCTAGCCGGGGAGCTGTTTTTT	CSANLAGGPLAGELFF
TRBJ2-1	.	TRBV6-5	15	.	.	CASSSIQDFGNEQFF
TRBJ1-1	.	TRBV7-9	16	TRBD1	TGTGCCAGCAGCTCCAATCCGGGACAGGGACTCACTGAAGCTTTCTTT	CASSSNPGQGLTEAFF
TRBJ1-5	many	TRBV5-6	14	TRBD1	TGTGCCAGCAGCCGGGACAGGGGCAATCAGCCCCAGCATTTT	CASSRDRGNQPQHF
TRBJ2-5	few	TRBV7-8	17	TRBD1	TGTGCCAGCAGCTTTATCAGGGGGCGTACCAACCAAGAGACCCAGTACTTC	CASSFIRGRTNQETQYF
TRBJ2-1	.	TRBV12-5	11	.	TGTGCTAGTGGTTTGGAGGGCCGGGGGTTCTTC	CASGLEGRGFF
TRBJ2-1	few	TRBV12-3/TRBV12-4	14	.	TGTGCCAGCAGTTTCAGCCGCTCCTACAATGAGCAGTTCTTC	CASSFSRSYNEQFF
TRBJ2-1	.	TRBV6-1	14	.	TGTGCCAGCAGCGGAGAATCAGGGGCGGGTGAGCAGTTCTTC	CASSGESGAGEQFF
TRBJ2-1	.	TRBV6-4	15	.	TGTGCCAGCAGTGACTGGGGGAGAACTACAGATGAGCAGTTCTTC	CASSDWGRTTDEQFF
TRBJ2-1	.	TRBV6-1	16	.	TGTGCCAGCAGACTAACGCCACAGGGAGACGTCAATGAGCAGTTCTTC	CASRLTPQGDVNEQFF
TRBJ1-5	.	TRBV7-9	15	TRBD1	TGTGCCAGCAGCTCCTCCCGGACAGGGAAAGAGCCCCAGCATTTT	CASSSSRTGKEPQHF
TRBJ2-1	many	TRBV7-3	15	.	TGTGCCAGCAGCATTTCCCGCGACTGGGGTAATGAGCAGTTCTTC	CASSISRDWGNEQFF
TRBJ2-4	.	TRBV7-8	15	.	TGTGCCAGCAGCTTCAGGGAACTAGCCAAAAACATTCAGTACTTC	CASSFRELAKNIQYF
TRBJ2-1	few	TRBV5-6	18	TRBD2	TGTGCCAGCAGCTTGGCCCTTGGACTAGCGGGATTCTACAATGAGCAGTTCTTC	CASSLALGLAGFYNEQFF
TRBJ1-6	.	TRBV5-6	15	.	TGTGCCAGCAGCTTAACTTATCGATTGATTTCACCCCTCCACTTT	CASSLTYRLISPLHF
TRBJ1-1	once	TRBV6-2/TRBV6-3	15	.	TGTGCCAGCAGCCAGTCGACTTGGGAGAACACTGAAGCTTTCTTT	CASSQSTWENTEAFF
TRBJ2-7	.	TRBV20-1	14	TRBD2	TGCAGTGCTAGTCGAGCGGGGAGAGGCTACGAGCAGTACTTC	CSASRAGRGYEQYF
TRBJ2-7	few	TRBV30	19	.	TGTGCCTGGAGACCCAGGGGTGCTCGATTCGAGGGCGCCCACTACGAGCAGTACTTC	CAWRPRGARFEGAHYEQYF
TRBJ2-1	many	TRBV5-1	13	TRBD1	TGCGCCAGCAGCTGGACAGGGCCCAATGAGCAGTTCTTC	CASSWTGPNEQFF
TRBJ2-3	.	TRBV7-9	15	.	TGTGCCAGCAGCTTAGGGGTATCGGACACAGATACGCAGTATTTT	CASSLGVSDTDTQYF
TRBJ2-1	few	TRBV7-8	14	.	TGTGCCAGCAGCTTAGCGCTATGGGCAGGTGAGCAGTTCTTC	CASSLALWAGEQFF
TRBJ1-2	.	TRBV3-1	13	TRBD1	TGTGCCAGCAGCCGCCCAGACAGGGACGGCTACACCTTC	CASSRPDRDGYTF
TRBJ2-3	.	TRBV25-1	15	TRBD1	TGTGCCAGCAGTGATCACCTGGACAGGGGACATACGCAGTATTTT	CASSDHLDRGHTQYF
TRBJ2-3	.	TRBV10-2	16	TRBD2	TGCGCCAGCAGTGAGTTCCTAGCGGGGAGCACAGATACGCAGTATTTT	CASSEFLAGSTDTQYF
TRBJ2-3	few	TRBV28	15	.	TGTGCCAGCAGTTTCGGGGAGTCCAACACAGATACGCAGTATTTT	CASSFGESNTDTQYF
TRBJ2-4	few	TRBV20-1	15	TRBD2	TGCAGTGCTAGAGAGGCGGGAGTCGCCAAAAACATTCAGTACTTC	CSAREAGVAKNIQYF
TRBJ1-5	few	TRBV7-2	14	.	TGTGCCAGCAGCTTAGCAGAGTTTAGGGGGCCCCAGCATTTT	CASSLAEFRGPQHF
TRBJ2-3	few	TRBV6-4	14	.	TGTGCCAGCAGTGACTTCGAGGGACTGCCCACGCAGTATTTT	CASSDFEGLPTQYF
TRBJ1-1	.	TRBV30	13	.	TGTGCCTGGAGTGTTCTTTCGAGCACTGAAGCTTTCTTT	CAWSVLSSTEAFF
TRBJ1-3	.	TRBV6-1	16	TRBD1	TGTGCCAGCAGGCCTCCGACAGGGAGCTCTGGAAACACCATATATTTT	CASRPPTGSSGNTIYF
TRBJ2-7	few	TRBV12-3/TRBV12-4	15	.	TGTGCCAGCAGTAACCGGGACAAATTGGGCTACGAGCAGTACTTC	CASSNRDKLGYEQYF
TRBJ2-1	few	TRBV28	15	TRBD2	TGTGCCAGCAGCTCGGCTGGCGGGAGGGCCGGTGAGCAGTTCTTC	CASSSAGGRAGEQFF
TRBJ2-7	.	TRBV6-2/TRBV6-3	18	TRBD2	TGTGCCAGCAGCTACTCCCCCTTCGGCGGGAGCTTTCCCTACGAGCAGTACTTC	CASSYSPFGGSFPYEQYF
TRBJ2-7	.	TRBV4-2	15	.	TGTGCCAGCAGCCAAAGCGGGTGGGGGTCCTACGAGCAGTACTTC	CASSQSGWGSYEQYF
TRBJ2-1	.	TRBV7-2	16	TRBD2	TGTGCCAGCAGCCCCAGTAGCGGGAGGACGGGTAATGAGCAGTTCTTC	CASSPSSGRTGNEQFF
TRBJ1-1	.	TRBV7-2	15	.	TGTGCCAGCAGCCTACTGACCTACGGAGGGACTGAAGCTTTCTTT	CASSLLTYGGTEAFF
TRBJ1-4	.	TRBV20-1	14	TRBD1	TGCAGTGCTAGCCGAGGACAGGGACGTGGAAAACTGTTTTTT	CSASRGQGRGKLFF
TRBJ2-5	.	TRBV12-3/TRBV12-4	16	.	TGTGCCAGCAGGCTAAGAGGGCGAGGGGAGGAAGAGACCCAGTACTTC	CASRLRGRGEEETQYF
TRBJ2-7	many	TRBV29-1	12	.	TGCAGCGTTGAACATAGCTCCTACGAGCAGTACTTC	CSVEHSSYEQYF
TRBJ1-6	few	TRBV10-1	13	.	TGCGCCAGCCAGGACATAGCCAATTCACCCCTCCACTTT	CASQDIANSPLHF
TRBJ1-2	.	TRBV7-8	16	.	TGTGCCAGCAGCCCAGAGGGCGGACGGTTAAGCTATGGCTACACCTTC	CASSPEGGRLSYGYTF
TRBJ2-3	few	TRBV28	15	.	TGTGCCAGCAGCCGCAATTATGCTAGCACAGATACGCAGTATTTT	CASSRNYASTDTQYF